This T cell receptor beta chain was recovered during a study of vaccination effects on CD4 cells after COVID-19. About the research overall: They grew some 2 million PBMC in each well, adding 9.5 to 10 IU/ml IL-2 and approximately 9.2 ug/ml peptides. Study results and caveats: Early post-infection timepoints were missing from the study, which also had few convalescent patients.

Subsequent to a culture period of about ten days, CD4+ T cells were isolated. The CDR3 totals 15 residues. The germline V gene encodes CDR1 SGHRS and CDR2 YFSETQ. V was shortened by 0 bases and J by 0 bases, with 9 bases between the two germline ends. Only in-frame clones appear in the TCRdb table, and some are missing; sequencing was by immunoSEQ multiplex PCR. The sample holds approximately 47,000 clones, about 75% seen once. Remarks on this clone: Its antigen is as yet unknown.

The sequence was collected from a human donor who had a prior SARS-CoV-2 infection. V is TRBV5-1 and J is TRBJ1-1, with D possibly matching TRBD1 (5 bases). Sequences were derived from CD4+ T cells from PBMCs cultured without peptide, sampled before COVID-19 vaccination. The CDR3: CASSLEGGVNTEAFF. The DNA for the CDR3 is TGCGCCAGCAGCTTGGAAGGAGGGGTGAACACTGAAGCTTTCTTT.